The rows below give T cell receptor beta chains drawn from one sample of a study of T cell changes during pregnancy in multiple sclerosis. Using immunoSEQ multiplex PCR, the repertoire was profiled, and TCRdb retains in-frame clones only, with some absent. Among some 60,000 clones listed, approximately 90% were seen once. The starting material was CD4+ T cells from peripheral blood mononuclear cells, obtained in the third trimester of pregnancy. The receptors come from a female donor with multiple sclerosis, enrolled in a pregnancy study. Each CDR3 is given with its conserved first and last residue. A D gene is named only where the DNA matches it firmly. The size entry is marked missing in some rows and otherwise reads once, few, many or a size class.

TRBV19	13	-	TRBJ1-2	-	CASSSDSFYGYTF	TGTGCCAGTAGTTCGGACAGCTTCTATGGCTACACCTTC
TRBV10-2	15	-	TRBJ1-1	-	CASSESPGGYTEAFF	TGCGCCAGCAGTGAGTCTCCGGGAGGGTACACTGAAGCTTTCTTT
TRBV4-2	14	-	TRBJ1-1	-	CASSQETVNTEAFF	TGTGCCAGCAGCCAAGAGACTGTGAACACTGAAGCTTTCTTT
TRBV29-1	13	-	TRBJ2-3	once	CSVGAASADTQYF	TGCAGCGTTGGAGCGGCGAGCGCAGATACGCAGTATTTT
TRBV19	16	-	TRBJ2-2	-	CASSSKTGVVTGELFF	TGTGCCAGTAGTAGTAAAACAGGTGTAGTCACCGGGGAGCTGTTTTTT
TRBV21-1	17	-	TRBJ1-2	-	CASSKAGLGDTFYGYTF	TGTGCCAGCAGCAAAGCTGGGCTGGGTGATACGTTCTATGGCTACACCTTC
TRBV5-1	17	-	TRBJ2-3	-	CASSDHQGQQYTDTQYF	TGCGCCAGCAGCGATCACCAGGGCCAGCAGTACACAGATACGCAGTATTTT
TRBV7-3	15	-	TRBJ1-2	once	CASSLNPGIGYGYTF	TGTGCCAGCAGCTTAAACCCCGGGATCGGTTATGGCTACACCTTC
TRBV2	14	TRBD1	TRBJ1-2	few	CASRKSGTDYGYTF	TGTGCCAGCAGGAAATCCGGGACAGACTATGGCTACACCTTC
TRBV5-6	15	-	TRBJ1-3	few	CASSSGLRSGNTIYF	TGTGCCAGCAGCTCGGGACTCCGCTCTGGAAACACCATATATTTT
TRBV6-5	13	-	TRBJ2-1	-	CASSRTVYNEQFF	TGTGCCAGCAGTCGTACAGTATACAATGAGCAGTTCTTC
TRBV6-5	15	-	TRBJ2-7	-	CASSYSRGHNYEQYF	TGTGCCAGCAGTTACTCTAGGGGACATAACTACGAGCAGTACTTC
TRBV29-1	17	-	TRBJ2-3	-	CSVGVLILGGTADTQYF	TGCAGCGTTGGAGTTCTAATTTTAGGCGGGACTGCAGATACGCAGTATTTT
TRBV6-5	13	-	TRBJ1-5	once	CASSDDWYQPQHF	TGTGCCAGCAGTGACGACTGGTATCAGCCCCAGCATTTT
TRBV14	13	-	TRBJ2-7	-	CASSRLRVGEQYF	TGTGCCAGCAGCCGCCTCAGGGTGGGCGAGCAGTACTTC
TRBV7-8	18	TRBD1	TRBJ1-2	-	CASSLDGTVGNPPFGYTF	TGTGCCAGCAGCTTAGACGGGACAGTAGGGAACCCGCCTTTTGGCTACACCTTC
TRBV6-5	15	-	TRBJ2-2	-	CATGLFSANTGELFF	TGTGCCACCGGACTGTTTAGCGCGAACACCGGGGAGCTGTTTTTT
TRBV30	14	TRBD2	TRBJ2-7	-	CAWSWSGGTGEQYF	TGTGCCTGGAGTTGGTCGGGGGGAACTGGCGAGCAGTACTTC
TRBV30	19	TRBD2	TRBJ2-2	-	CAWSVFPKTSGDNTGELFF	TGTGCCTGGAGTGTTTTCCCCAAAACTAGCGGCGATAACACCGGGGAGCTGTTTTTT
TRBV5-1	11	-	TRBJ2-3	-	CASSSGDTQYF	TGCGCCAGCAGCTCAGGAGATACGCAGTATTTT
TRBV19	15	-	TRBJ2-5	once	CASIEGAERSGTQYF	TGTGCCAGTATTGAAGGGGCTGAGCGTTCGGGGACCCAGTACTTC
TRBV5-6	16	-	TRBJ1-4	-	CASSLLLSGTNEKLFF	TGTGCCAGCAGCTTACTCCTCTCGGGGACTAATGAAAAACTGTTTTTT
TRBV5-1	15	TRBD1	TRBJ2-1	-	CASSFTGGAYNEQFF	TGCGCCAGCAGCTTTACAGGGGGCGCTTACAATGAGCAGTTCTTC
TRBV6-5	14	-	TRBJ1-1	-	CASSSDRSNTEAFF	TGTGCCAGCAGTTCCGACAGGAGTAACACTGAAGCTTTCTTT
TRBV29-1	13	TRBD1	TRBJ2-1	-	CSVSGGSYNEQFF	TGCAGCGTTTCAGGGGGCTCCTACAATGAGCAGTTCTTC
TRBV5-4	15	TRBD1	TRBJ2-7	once	CASSFGTGELREQYF	TGTGCCAGCAGCTTCGGGACAGGGGAGTTACGCGAGCAGTACTTC
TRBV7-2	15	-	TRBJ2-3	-	CASSLGTYRTDTQYF	TGTGCCAGCAGCCTAGGGACTTACCGCACAGATACGCAGTATTTT
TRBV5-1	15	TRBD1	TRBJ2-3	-	CASGPGQGVSDTQYF	TGCGCCAGCGGCCCGGGACAGGGGGTTTCGGATACGCAGTATTTT
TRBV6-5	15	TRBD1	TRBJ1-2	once	CASRGQGLGNYGYTF	TGTGCCAGCAGGGGACAGGGGTTAGGGAACTATGGCTACACCTTC
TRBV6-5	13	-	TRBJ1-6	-	CASRNTYNSPLHF	TGTGCCAGCAGGAACACGTATAATTCACCCCTCCACTTT
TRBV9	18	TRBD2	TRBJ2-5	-	CASSVATSGGPLGETQYF	TGTGCCAGCAGCGTAGCTACAAGCGGGGGCCCTTTAGGGGAGACCCAGTACTTC
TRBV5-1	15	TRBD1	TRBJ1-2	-	CASSTGTGELNGYTF	TGCGCCAGTTCAACCGGGACAGGGGAGTTAAATGGCTACACCTTC
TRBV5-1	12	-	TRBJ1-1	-	CASSPDWTEAFF	TGCGCCAGCAGCCCAGATTGGACTGAAGCTTTCTTT
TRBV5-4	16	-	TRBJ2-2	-	CASSLGGAGSTGELFF	TGTGCCAGCAGCTTGGGGGGTGCGGGATCCACCGGGGAGCTGTTTTTT
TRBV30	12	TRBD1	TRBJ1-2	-	CAWNTGAGGYTF	TGTGCCTGGAATACAGGGGCGGGGGGCTACACCTTC
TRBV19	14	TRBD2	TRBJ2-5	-	CASSMGGGTETQYF	TGTGCCAGTAGTATGGGGGGGGGTACAGAGACCCAGTACTTC
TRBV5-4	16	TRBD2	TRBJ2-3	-	CASSVGLAGGEDTQYF	TGTGCCAGCAGCGTCGGACTAGCGGGAGGGGAAGATACGCAGTATTTT
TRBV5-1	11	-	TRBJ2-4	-	CASSLEGIQYF	TGCGCCAGCAGCTTGGAGGGGATTCAGTACTTC
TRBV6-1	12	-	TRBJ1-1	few	CATRGGIPEAFF	TGTGCCACCAGGGGAGGGATTCCTGAAGCTTTCTTT
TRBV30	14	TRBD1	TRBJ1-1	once	CAWSWTGIHTEAFF	TGTGCCTGGAGTTGGACAGGGATTCACACTGAAGCTTTCTTT
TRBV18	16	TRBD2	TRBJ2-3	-	CASSPRASGNTDTQYF	TGTGCCAGCTCACCACGCGCTAGCGGAAACACAGATACGCAGTATTTT
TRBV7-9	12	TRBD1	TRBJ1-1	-	CASSSQGAEAFF	TGTGCCAGCAGCTCCCAGGGGGCGGAAGCTTTCTTT
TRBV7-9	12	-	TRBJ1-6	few	CASSYFDSPLHF	TGTGCCAGCAGCTATTTCGATTCACCCCTCCACTTT
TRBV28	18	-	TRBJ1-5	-	CASSLQGGVVLGNQPQHF	TGTGCCAGCAGTTTACAGGGCGGGGTTGTCCTGGGCAATCAGCCCCAGCATTTT
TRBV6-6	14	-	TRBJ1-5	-	CASGGQEVRLPQHF	TGTGCCAGCGGGGGCCAGGAGGTTAGGCTGCCCCAGCATTTT
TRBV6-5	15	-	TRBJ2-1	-	CASRRSGTAYNEQFF	TGTGCCAGCAGGCGTAGCGGGACAGCCTACAATGAGCAGTTCTTC
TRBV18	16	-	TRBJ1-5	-	CASSPPPGYSNQPQHF	TGTGCCAGCTCACCACCCCCCGGTTATAGCAATCAGCCCCAGCATTTT
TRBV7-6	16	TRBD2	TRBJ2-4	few	CASSLAPPGGGNIQYF	TGTGCCAGCAGCTTAGCCCCCCCGGGGGGAGGTAACATTCAGTACTTC
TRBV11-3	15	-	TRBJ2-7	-	CASRILTGTPGEQYF	TGTGCCAGCAGAATATTAACAGGGACCCCAGGGGAGCAGTACTTC
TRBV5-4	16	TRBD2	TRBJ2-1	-	CASSSPTSGGYNEQFF	TGTGCCAGCAGCTCCCCCACTAGCGGGGGATACAATGAGCAGTTCTTC
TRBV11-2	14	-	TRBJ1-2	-	CASSLGGLNYGYTF	TGTGCCAGCAGCTTAGGTGGGCTGAACTATGGCTACACCTTC
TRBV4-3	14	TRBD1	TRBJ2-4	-	CASSQVTGSFIQYF	TGCGCCAGCAGCCAAGTGACAGGGTCTTTCATTCAGTACTTC
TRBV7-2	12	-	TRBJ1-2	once	CASSLRAYGYTF	TGTGCCAGCAGCTTGCGGGCCTATGGCTACACCTTC
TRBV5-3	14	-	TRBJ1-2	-	CARSAQGSNYGYTF	TGTGCCAGAAGCGCACAGGGAAGCAACTATGGCTACACCTTC
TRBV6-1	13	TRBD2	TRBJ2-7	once	CASSVSGGYEQYF	TGTGCCAGCAGTGTTAGCGGGGGGTACGAGCAGTACTTC